The subject of this entry is one T cell receptor (beta chain). Its antigen has not been determined. The data stem from a study of T cells expressing NK-cell markers (dated by TCRdb to 2019 to 2021). In the study overall: Three sorted T-cell subsets (CD3+CD56+NKG2C+, CD3+CD56+NKG2C- and CD3+CD56-NKG2C+) from several donors had their TCR beta-chain repertoires profiled. Among the eight sequenced donors, seven were HCMV-seropositive and one was HCMV-seronegative. All eight donors whose samples were sequenced were randomly selected healthy volunteers, three of them men and five women. Libraries were sequenced as 2 x 150 bp reads on Illumina HiSeq 2000/2500, MiSeq or NextSeq.

Sequencing instrument: Illumina HiSeq 2000. TCR beta cDNA libraries were made by 5'RACE template switching that added a universal primer site and unique molecular identifiers. Synthesis of cDNA was primed from the TCR beta constant segment and was followed by two consecutive PCR amplification steps. In the authors' own workflow: MIGEC was used to demultiplex reads and group reads by UMI, and MiTCR was used to assemble and quantify clonotypes. To exclude erroneous sequences, any TCR cDNA sequence not supported by at least two reads was discarded. The tcR package was used for downstream repertoire analysis, and clonotypes were matched between fractions using CDR3 nucleotide sequence together with V segment. Antigen specificity was annotated against VDJdb with VDJmatch, allowing one amino acid substitution in CDR3. TCRdb reprocessed the reads, reporting each CDR3 protein sequence once and no DNA. TCRdb, rather than the study authors, made the V and J calls. The data table for this sample lists roughly 390,000 distinct CDR3 sequences. Under 6.5% of the sample lies in the top ten.

Overall study results and their limits: It remained unclear whether the expanded NKG2C-expressing T cell clones were specific for HCMV antigens. Those dominant clonotypes were again the most abundant among CD3+CD56-NKG2C+ cells in a few donors, at roughly 25-60.1%. For six donors, the dominant CD3+CD56+NKG2C+ clonotypes were among the top 10 CD8+ clonotypes and accounted for about 1.0-7.5% of CD8+ T cells.

The CDR3, from cysteine to phenylalanine, totals 14 residues. The entry carries no DNA sequence. For CDR1 and CDR2, the germline V gene (reference sequence) lists SGHNT and YYREEE. To determine HCMV serostatus, a commercial ELISA kit was used to detect HCMV-specific IgG in serum. Ficoll density gradient centrifugation was used to isolate peripheral blood mononuclear cells from blood. The chain is made from TRBV5-4 and TRBJ2-7. The TCR originated in a man aged 18 to 70 in good health. Sequenced sample: blood T cells: a sorted CD56 or NKG2C T cell subset, CD4+ or CD8+ T cells, or bulk PBMC T cells (not recorded which). CDR3 loop: CASSQELNSYEQYF.